The rows below give T cell receptor beta chains drawn from one sample of a study of CD8 T cells in Susac syndrome. TCRdb called the immunoSEQ multiplex PCR reads again in MiXCR, with one record for every CDR3 protein. The table has 140,000 or so distinct CDR3 sequences, roughly 94% seen once. The sequenced material came from CD4+ T cells from PBMCs. The receptor source for this set is a human donor in good health. Both conserved end residues are part of each CDR3. The order of the fields is J gene, V gene, D gene, CDR3 protein, CDR3 DNA. The D gene is left open where the match is weak.

J gene: TRBJ2-2
V gene: TRBV9
D gene: .
CDR3 protein: CASSAHNTGELFF
CDR3 DNA: TGTGCCAGCAGCGCCCACAACACCGGGGAGCTGTTTTTT

J gene: TRBJ2-1
V gene: TRBV20-1
D gene: TRBD2
CDR3 protein: CSATSPGTSEPYNEQFF
CDR3 DNA: TGCAGTGCTACGAGTCCCGGGACTAGCGAGCCCTACAATGAGCAGTTCTTC

J gene: TRBJ2-7
V gene: TRBV18
D gene: .
CDR3 protein: CASSPGQEQYF
CDR3 DNA: TGTGCCAGCTCACCTGGACAGGAGCAGTACTTC

J gene: TRBJ1-2
V gene: TRBV18
D gene: .
CDR3 protein: CASSPRTELANYGYTF
CDR3 DNA: TGTGCCAGCTCACCACGGACCGAGTTAGCTAACTATGGCTACACCTTC

J gene: TRBJ1-2
V gene: TRBV28
D gene: .
CDR3 protein: CASSLGDRVSYGYTF
CDR3 DNA: TGTGCCAGCAGCTTGGGGGACCGGGTGAGCTATGGCTACACCTTC

J gene: TRBJ2-1
V gene: TRBV7-8
D gene: .
CDR3 protein: CASSLRGRPYNEQFF
CDR3 DNA: TGTGCCAGCAGCTTAAGAGGGAGGCCCTACAATGAGCAGTTCTTC

J gene: TRBJ2-7
V gene: TRBV27
D gene: TRBD2
CDR3 protein: CASSLSSGSGFEQYF
CDR3 DNA: TGTGCCAGCAGTTTATCTAGCGGGAGCGGGTTCGAGCAGTACTTC

J gene: TRBJ1-2
V gene: TRBV6-5
D gene: .
CDR3 protein: CASSPLRAYGYTF
CDR3 DNA: TGTGCCAGCAGTCCGCTCAGGGCCTATGGCTACACCTTC

J gene: TRBJ1-1
V gene: TRBV12-3/TRBV12-4
D gene: .
CDR3 protein: CASRSTGRGIGTEAFF
CDR3 DNA: TGTGCCAGCAGATCGACAGGTAGAGGGATAGGCACTGAAGCTTTCTTT

J gene: TRBJ1-5
V gene: TRBV21-1
D gene: .
CDR3 protein: CASSKAETGRFYDQPQHF
CDR3 DNA: TGTGCCAGCAGCAAAGCAGAGACAGGGCGTTTTTATGATCAGCCCCAGCATTTT

J gene: TRBJ1-2
V gene: TRBV12-3/TRBV12-4
D gene: .
CDR3 protein: CATTGRNYGYTF
CDR3 DNA: TGTGCCACCACAGGGAGGAACTATGGCTACACCTTC

J gene: TRBJ1-5
V gene: TRBV12-5
D gene: .
CDR3 protein: CASGLEGGQPQHF
CDR3 DNA: TGTGCTAGTGGTCTGGAGGGAGGCCAGCCCCAGCATTTT

J gene: TRBJ2-3
V gene: TRBV20-1
D gene: .
CDR3 protein: CSARVAGTDTQYF
CDR3 DNA: TGCAGTGCTAGAGTAGCCGGCACAGATACGCAGTATTTT

J gene: TRBJ2-5
V gene: TRBV11-2
D gene: TRBD2
CDR3 protein: CASSLAGGRETQYF
CDR3 DNA: TGTGCCAGCAGCTTAGCGGGAGGGAGGGAGACCCAGTACTTC